This TCR beta chain comes out of a study of T-cell reconstitution after alpha-beta-depleted transplantation in children. This clonotype was found a few times. The target antigen is unknown. TCRbeta library preparation incorporated unique molecular identifiers. Each CDR3 protein is one row after TCRdb ran MiXCR on the PCR reads. Counted here are around 580,000 distinct CDR3 sequences, 25% to 30% occurring once; the ten biggest clones make up approximately 33%. General study points: High day-60 TCRbeta diversity in some patients came from surviving recipient T cells and thymic progenitors. Expanded graft clones, several hundred of them, were reportedly the source of alpha-beta T cells about two months after transplant.

Germline V gives CDR1 SGHRS, CDR2 YFSETQ. Trimming removed 4 bases at V and 6 bases at J, with 8 bases between. This CDR3 has 12 amino acids. The TCR comes from a boy in the first two years of life with Wiskott-Aldrich syndrome, due to receive a stem cell transplant. The source material was PBMCs, sampled before TCRalphabeta/CD19-depleted stem cell transplant. V gene TRBV5-1 combines with J gene TRBJ2-1; D remains unclear. The CDR3, as DNA: TGCGCCAGCAGCATTAGTACCAATGAGCAGTTCTTC. Translating gives CASSISTNEQFF.